This T cell receptor beta chain emerged from a study of shared clonotypes between healthy human individuals. For the study at large: For every donor, three CD4 naive, three CD4 memory, two CD8 naive and one CD8 memory plates were used.

Findings of the study overall: Clonotype sharing among donors likely depends on sequencing depth.

Germline-derived CDR1 and CDR2 are SGHTA and FQGNSA. The length of the CDR3 is 15 residues. With V trimmed by 3 bases and J by 1 base, 4 bases remained unmatched. Under the authors' procedure: ImmunoSEQ only sent back junction sequences with no quality scores, so filtering was done differently. The method was immunoSEQ multiplex PCR; TCRdb's version includes in-frame clones alone and lacks a portion of them. That table is the source of V, J and clone size, and D and trimming were worked out from the DNA. The data hold approximately 2,000,000 clones, with 90% to 95% observed a single time. As concerns this clone: Its antigen is currently unknown.

Only CD45RO-negative cells positively selected for CCR7 counted as naive CD8 cells, so terminally differentiated effector memory CD45RA+ cells were excluded. Everyone who donated was a Caucasian adult who lived in Nashville, Tennessee. Material for sequencing was naive CD8+ T cells from PBMCs. This chain connects TRBV7-2 to TRBJ2-3; 7 bases align to TRBD2. The sequence came from a man younger than 30 in good health. Some clones in this sample may be carry-over from other donors' samples. CDR3 DNA: TGTGCCAGCAGCTTTTCGGGAGGACGCACAGATACGCAGTATTTT. Its protein product is CASSFSGGRTDTQYF. The complete variable domain, with remaining parts taken from reference TRBV7-2 and TRBJ2-3, reads GAGVSQSPSNKVTEKGKDVELRCDPISGHTALYWYRQSLGQGLEFLIYFQGNSAPDKSGLPSDRFSAERTGGSVSTLTIQRTQQEDSAVYLCASSFSGGRTDTQYFGPGTRLTVL.